These 13 T cell receptor beta chains came from one sample sequenced in a study of T cell repertoires in cytomegalovirus infection. TCRdb reanalysed the reads using MiXCR and keeps one entry per CDR3 protein. The sample contains a few hundred thousand distinct CDR3 sequences, about 18% of which appear only once. Sequenced sample: CD8+ T cells from PBMCs. The receptors were sampled from a human donor in good health (CMV status not recorded). Some clones in this sample may be carry-over from other donors' samples.

This clonotype was detected a few times. This sequence joins TRBV20-1 and TRBJ1-3; D may be TRBD1 (5 bases). The CDR3 spans 15 residues. Germline V gene data show CDR1 as DFQATT and CDR2 as SNEGSKA (reference sequence). V was clipped by 0 bases and J by 4 bases, with 13 bases between them. The DNA of the CDR3 is TGCAGTGCTAGAGACGGGGGAACCGAGGGAAACACCATATATTTT. This gives the protein CSARDGGTEGNTIYF.

This clonotype occurred many times. The chain carries TRBV7-6 and TRBJ2-7; 7 nucleotides line up with TRBD2. The ends lost 5 bases at V and 5 bases at J; junction bases unmatched: 9. Germline V gene data show CDR1 as SGHVS and CDR2 as FNYEAQ. The CDR3 is 14 residues long. For the CDR3, the DNA is TGTGCCAGCAGCCAGCTGGGGGGGGGAAACGAGCAGTACTTC. It encodes CASSQLGGGNEQYF.

This chain joins TRBV6-4 and TRBJ2-1; perhaps TRBD2 as D (5 bases). The CDR3 consists of 16 residues. Germline values: CDR1 MRHNA, CDR2 SNTAGT. The V gene lost 4 bases and the J gene lost 8 bases, with 21 bases spanning the gap. The CDR3 DNA reads TGTGCCAGCAGTGTAAAGTCCGGGAACGGCAGGCATGAGCAGTTCTTC. Amino acid sequence: CASSVKSGNGRHEQFF.

This clonotype has ten or more counts. The V and J genes are TRBV12-3 or TRBV12-4 and TRBJ1-1; D is ambiguous. V was cut by 6 bases and J by 1 base, with 12 bases left in between. The CDR3 runs to 14 residues. In DNA, the CDR3 is TGTGCCAGCAGCCGCGACACAGCGAACACTGAAGCTTTCTTT. It translates to CASSRDTANTEAFF.

With respect to this clonotype: One junction end does not reproduce the germline sequence, and a read error may be involved. This chain connects TRBV12-3 or TRBV12-4 to TRBJ2-5; D possibly matches TRBD1 or TRBD2 (7 bases each). The length of the CDR3 is 18 residues. The CDR3 DNA sequence: TGTGACAGCAGTTTGACTAGCAGGGGGGCGGGCCGGCGAGAGACCCAGTACTTC. Translated: CDSSLTSRGAGRRETQYF.

The chain links TRBV14 to TRBJ2-1; D is unclear. Trimming took 1 base from V and 6 from J, leaving 4 bases between them. Germline V CDR1 and CDR2: SGHDN, FVKESK. The CDR3 covers 12 residues. The CDR3 DNA is TGTGCCAGCAGCCAAGTGCGCAATGAGCAGTTCTTC. This sequence encodes CASSQVRNEQFF.

The V and J genes are TRBV7-6 and TRBJ1-1; no clear D. Between the trimmed V and J ends, which lost 4 bases and 2 bases, there was a span of 11 bases. CDR1 and CDR2 from the germline V gene are SGHVS and FNYEAQ. This CDR3 has 14 amino acids. The CDR3 loop is CASSSDGKNTEAFF. CDR3 nucleotides: TGTGCCAGCAGCTCGGACGGAAAAAACACTGAAGCTTTCTTT.

This clonotype was observed many times. The J gene is TRBJ2-7, the V gene TRBV28; 10 bases align to TRBD1. The CDR3 runs to 16 residues. Per the germline V gene, CDR1 is MDHEN and CDR2 is SYDVKM. Trimming took 5 bases from V and 1 from J; bases not matched to a gene: 8. This chain's CDR3 is CASSISGQGLSYEQYF. The CDR3 bases are TGTGCCAGCAGTATTTCGGGACAGGGGTTATCCTACGAGCAGTACTTC.

The count of this clonotype is one. This chain connects TRBV19 to TRBJ2-7; 7 bases are shared with TRBD1. This CDR3 is 15 amino acids long. Germline CDR1 is LNHDA and CDR2 is SQIVND (reference sequence). Trimming at V came to 6 bases and at J to 2 bases, leaving 10 bases not matched to a gene. The CDR3 sequence is CASSNDRVVPYEQYF. The CDR3 DNA reads as TGTGCCAGTAGCAACGACAGGGTCGTCCCCTACGAGCAGTACTTC.

This clonotype was counted only a few times. This sequence joins TRBV19 and TRBJ2-1; TRBD1 aligns across 7 bases. Germline CDR1 is LNHDA and CDR2 is SQIVND (reference sequence). This CDR3 has 16 amino acids. V shed 5 bases and J 4 bases; nucleotides not matched to a gene: 11. CDR3 region: CASSPVTGTAYNEQFF. The CDR3 DNA reads TGTGCCAGTAGTCCGGTGACAGGGACAGCATACAATGAGCAGTTCTTC.

The J gene is TRBJ2-1, the V gene TRBV5-6; TRBD1 or TRBD2 may be the D gene (6 bases each). The CDR3 extends over 16 amino acids. CDR1 and CDR2 (germline): SGHDT, YYEEEE. The V end was cut by 0 bases, the J end by 0 bases, with 10 bases between. The CDR3 DNA sequence: TGTGCCAGCAGCTTGGACCCGGGGGCCTCCTACAATGAGCAGTTCTTC. Its translation is CASSLDPGASYNEQFF.

This clonotype was detected ten times or more. The chain couples TRBV7-2 to TRBJ2-7; weak D call: TRBD1 (7 bases). The CDR3 has 16 residues. CDR1 is SGHTA, CDR2 FQGNSA, per germline. V lost 3 bases and J 3 bases, leaving 18 bases between the germline ends. The CDR3 nucleotides are TGTGCCAGCAGCTTGGGTCTAGGACAGGAGGGCTACGAGCAGTACTTC. Encoded protein: CASSLGLGQEGYEQYF.

This clonotype was seen more than once but under ten times. V usage is TRBV7-3 and J usage is TRBJ1-1; D is unresolved. Germline V gene lookup returns CDR1 SGHTA and CDR2 FQGTGA. V was trimmed by 5 bases and J by 3 bases, leaving 13 bases between them. This CDR3 region has 14 residues. The CDR3 DNA is TGTGCCAGCAGCGCCTATCATGGTGACACTGAAGCTTTCTTT. Translation gives CASSAYHGDTEAFF.